The 10 T cell receptor beta chains below come from one sample, sequenced in a study of follicular helper T cells after annual influenza vaccination. The data were produced by immunoSEQ multiplex PCR, yet TCRdb's version contains in-frame clones alone and is incomplete. The repertoire consists of roughly 8,300 clones, with around four fifths occurring once and the leading ten covering around 0.99%. Stated time point: 2014-2015 season, pre-vaccination. The material sequenced was CXCR5+ CD38- circulating T follicular helper cells from blood, taken on the day of influenza vaccination. Subset defined: circulating Tfh, non-naive CD4+CXCR5+PD-1+ (ICOS+CD38+ or ICOS-CD38-). These receptor sequences come from an adult who received the influenza vaccine.

The rearrangement joins TRBV2 to TRBJ2-1; D remains unclear. The germline V gene has CDR1 SNHLY and CDR2 FYNNEI. The CDR3 has 12 amino acids. With 9 bases removed from V and 4 bases from J, the gap between germline ends came to 10 bases. CDR3 protein: CASQIEYNEQFF. CDR3 bases: TGTGCCAGTCAGATAGAGTACAATGAGCAGTTCTTC.

The genes are TRBV10-1 and TRBJ2-2, with TRBD2 matching over 7 bases. After removal of 6 bases from V and 5 bases from J, the junction contained 6 bases not matched to a gene. CDR1 WNHNN and CDR2 SYGVQD come from the germline V gene (reference sequence). The CDR3 sequence is 14 residues long. The CDR3 DNA reads as TGCGCCAGCAGCCGTGGGGGGGGTACCGGGGAGCTGTTTTTT. Protein sequence: CASSRGGGTGELFF.

This clone has just one count. The chain uses TRBV28 and TRBJ2-6, with D unresolved. The V and J ends lost 5 bases and 0 bases respectively, with 8 bases between them. The CDR3 has 15 amino acids. The V gene's germline CDR1 is MDHEN and CDR2 SYDVKM. CDR3 residues: CASSNGVSGANVLTF. The CDR3 nucleotides are TGTGCCAGCAGTAATGGGGTCTCTGGGGCCAACGTCCTGACTTTC.

V is TRBV21-1 and J is TRBJ2-2; the listed D gene, TRBD1, was not tested against the DNA. TRBV21-1 is a pseudogene segment. The CDR3 contains 16 residues. CDR3 region: CASNSGTGVNTGELFF. As DNA, the CDR3 is TGTGCCAGTAACTCCGGGACAGGGGTTAACACCGGGGAGCTGTTTTTT.

V and J are TRBV14 and TRBJ2-1; 12 bases match TRBD1. The CDR3 consists of 17 residues. Germline V gives CDR1 SGHDN, CDR2 FVKESK. Trimming took 1 base from V and 14 from J; bases not matched to a gene: 15. The CDR3: CASSQGLRDRGLMNKFF. In nucleotides, the CDR3 is TGTGCCAGCAGCCAAGGACTCCGGGACAGGGGGCTCATGAATAAGTTCTTC.

The chain carries TRBV27 and TRBJ1-6, with 7 positions matching TRBD1. The germline V gene has CDR1 MNHEY and CDR2 SMNVEV (reference sequence). Trimming removed 8 bases from V and 4 bases from J; junction bases left unmatched: 5. This CDR3 is 14 amino acids long. The CDR3, as DNA: TGTGCCAGCGGGGGACAGACGTATAATTCACCCCTCCACTTT. Translated: CASGGQTYNSPLHF.

The chain links TRBV6-6 to TRBJ2-5; TRBD1 matches 8 bases. J gave up 2 bases and V 6 bases, and 8 bases lay outside the gene matches. There are 15 residues in the CDR3. Germline loops: CDR1 MNHNY, CDR2 SVGAGI (reference sequence). The CDR3 here is CASSNQGATQETQYF. Here the CDR3 DNA reads TGTGCCAGCAGCAATCAGGGGGCGACTCAAGAGACCCAGTACTTC.

This rearrangement joins TRBV7-9 to TRBJ1-1; D is ambiguous. This CDR3 has 16 amino acids. V lost 0 bases to trimming and J lost 4 bases, with 15 bases between them. Per germline, CDR1 SEHNR and CDR2 FQNEAQ (reference sequence). The CDR3 DNA reads TGTGCCAGCAGCTTAGCTCAGCCGGGTATCGGCACTGAAGCTTTCTTT. This translates into CASSLAQPGIGTEAFF.

This clone was recorded once. CDR3 nucleotides: TGTGCCAGCAGCATACTAGGGCGCACAGATACGCAGTATTTT. Translation gives CASSILGRTDTQYF. This chain uses TRBV7-3 with TRBJ2-3; D is possibly TRBD2 (5 bases). With 5 bases removed from V and 1 base from J, the gap between germline ends came to 10 bases. This CDR3 comprises 14 residues. Per the germline V gene, CDR1 is SGHTA and CDR2 is FQGTGA.

The chain combines TRBV30 with TRBJ2-1, with TRBD2 identical over 9 bases. Germline lookup yields CDR1 GTSNPN and CDR2 SVGIG (reference sequence). This CDR3 has 16 residues. Losses at the gene ends were 0 bases for V and 2 bases for J; bases not matched to a gene: 5. The CDR3 DNA sequence: TGTGCCTGGAGTGTACCCGAGCGGGGGGCCTACAATGAGCAGTTCTTC. Translating it yields CAWSVPERGAYNEQFF.